This TCR beta chain was recorded in a study of T cell changes during pregnancy in multiple sclerosis. The CDR3 covers 14 residues. Trimming cost V 3 bases and J 3 bases, with 11 bases left between them. Germline V gives CDR1 ENHRY, CDR2 SYGVKD. The repertoire was sequenced with immunoSEQ multiplex PCR; TCRdb's copy has only in-frame clones and lacks some. The sample lists 130,000 or so clones, about 95% occurring once. Material: peripheral blood, obtained after pregnancy. The receptor's source is a female donor with multiple sclerosis, enrolled in a pregnancy study. The chain recombines TRBV10-3 with TRBJ2-5, with D hard to call. CDR3 loop: CAISDVVAEETQYF. The DNA of the CDR3 is TGTGCCATCAGTGATGTAGTAGCCGAAGAGACCCAGTACTTC.